These 2 T cell receptor beta chains were all obtained from the same sample, sequenced in a study of cytomegalovirus exposure and HLA in healthy donors. Amplification used 60 Vbeta primers and 13 Jbeta primers. Generated by immunoSEQ multiplex PCR, the TCRdb table keeps only in-frame clones and is missing some. The sample lists 180,000 or so clones; 82% were seen once. The sequencing sample was made of PBMCs. The receptors here all came from a woman between 45 and 60 years old in good health and CMV-seropositive.

Only one count was recorded for this clone. The chain uses TRBV18 and TRBJ2-3; D is ambiguous. The length of the CDR3 is 15 residues. From germline, CDR1 is KGHSH and CDR2 LQKENI. Trimming stripped 5 bases from V and 5 bases from J, with 17 bases between. The CDR3 here is CASSTDTDSVDTQYF. DNA for the CDR3: TGTGCCAGCTCAACTGACACGGATTCGGTAGATACGCAGTATTTT.

The chain has TRBV6-5 and TRBJ1-2; 7 nucleotides match TRBD1. The CDR3 length is 14 residues. The V gene end was trimmed by 6 bases and the J gene end by 6 bases; junction bases not matched to a gene: 10. The germline gives CDR1 MNHEY, CDR2 SVGAGI. The CDR3 coding sequence is TGTGCCAGCAGAAGATCAGGGGGACTTGATGGCTACACCTTC. Its protein product is CASRRSGGLDGYTF.